These T cell receptor beta chains were read from a single sample in a study of T cell changes during pregnancy in multiple sclerosis. The method was immunoSEQ multiplex PCR; TCRdb's version includes in-frame clones alone and lacks a portion of them. The sample has about 43,000 clones, approximately 87% seen once. The sequenced sample was peripheral blood, obtained in the second trimester of pregnancy. The receptors were sampled from a female donor in good health, enrolled as a control in a pregnancy study. The CDR3 runs from the conserved cysteine through the conserved F or W. Each record gives: J gene, D gene, V gene, clone size, CDR3 DNA, CDR3 protein. D genes are given only for firm matches. Clone size is not always given. Where it is, it says once, few, many or a class for expanded clones.

TRBJ1-2	.	TRBV11-2	few	TGTGCCAGCAGCTTAGGGTCCGGCGCCCGGGGGGACACCTTC	CASSLGSGARGDTF
TRBJ1-2	.	TRBV11-3	.	TGTGCCAGCAGCGGCCGCCGTGAAGGGGTCTATGGCTACACCTTC	CASSGRREGVYGYTF
TRBJ1-5	.	TRBV30	.	TGTGCCTGGAGTGTAAAACATAGCAATCAGCCCCAGCATTTT	CAWSVKHSNQPQHF
TRBJ2-1	TRBD2	TRBV11-2	.	TGTGCCAGCAGCCTCAGCGGGGGGGCGGTGGAGCAGTTCTTC	CASSLSGGAVEQFF
TRBJ2-3	.	TRBV5-4	once	TGTGCCAGCAGCTCCCTTGACAGGACAGTAGCAGCCGATACGCAGTATTTT	CASSSLDRTVAADTQYF
TRBJ1-3	TRBD1	TRBV2	.	TGTGCCAGCAGTCAGGGGGTAGGAAACACCATATATTTT	CASSQGVGNTIYF
TRBJ1-4	.	TRBV20-1	.	TGCAGTGCTTTAGGAAGCGGTCTGTTTTTT	CSALGSGLFF
TRBJ1-5	TRBD1	TRBV9	.	TGTGCCAGCAGCGCCGGGACAGGCCTCGGATGGCCCCAGCATTTT	CASSAGTGLGWPQHF
TRBJ2-5	TRBD1	TRBV19	.	TGTGCCAGTAGTACGGGACAGGGGGCGAGGGAGACCCAGTACTTC	CASSTGQGARETQYF
TRBJ1-2	.	TRBV2	once	TGTGCCAGCTGGGGGGGGGCGAGCTATGGCTACACCTTC	CASWGGASYGYTF
TRBJ1-2	.	TRBV6-4	.	TGTGCCAGCAGTGACCTAGACAGAAACTATGGCTACACCTTC	CASSDLDRNYGYTF
TRBJ2-7	TRBD2	TRBV11-2	once	TGTGCCAGCAGCTTAGGGCGGGGGGCAAACTACGAGCAGTACTTC	CASSLGRGANYEQYF
TRBJ2-7	TRBD1	TRBV5-1	.	TGCGCCAGCAGCTTGGCCTCGGGACAGATCTACGAGCAGTACTTC	CASSLASGQIYEQYF
TRBJ1-6	TRBD1	TRBV27	.	TGTGCCAGCAGCCCGACAGGGGTGCGTTCACCCCTCCACTTT	CASSPTGVRSPLHF
TRBJ1-2	TRBD1	TRBV29-1	.	TGCAGCGCTTTGACAGGGGTAGGAGGTAACTATGGCTACACCTTC	CSALTGVGGNYGYTF
TRBJ1-2	.	TRBV6-5	.	TGTGCCAGCAGTCCCGACAGGTGGGGCTACACCTTC	CASSPDRWGYTF
TRBJ1-4	.	TRBV5-1	.	TGCGCCAGCAGCCTGGGACAACCAAATGAAAAACTGTTTTTT	CASSLGQPNEKLFF
TRBJ2-3	TRBD2	TRBV2	.	TGTGCCAGCAGGGTAGCGGGGGATACGCAGTATTTT	CASRVAGDTQYF
TRBJ2-7	.	TRBV4-3	.	TGCGCCAGCAGCCAAGATGGGGCGGTGGTTTACGAGCAGTACTTC	CASSQDGAVVYEQYF
TRBJ1-5	.	TRBV2	.	TGTGCCAGCAGTGCCCGGGGGGGGAGAAATAATCAGCCCCAGCATTTT	CASSARGGRNNQPQHF